These 28 T cell receptor beta chains were sequenced from one sample in a study of T cell repertoires in cytomegalovirus infection (dated by TCRdb to between 2018 and 2021). These reads were obtained on an Illumina HiSeq 1500. TCRdb ran its own pipeline on the public reads, namely fastp trimming at Q25 and MiXCR clone calling, and kept in-frame beta chains. Each entry merges the rows of one CDR3 protein and shows their most common DNA and genes. Across this sample there are roughly 500,000 distinct CDR3 sequences, with about 17% seen only once. The ten most abundant clones make up 20% to 30% of the sample. Sequencing input: CD8+ T cells from PBMCs. The receptors stem from a human donor in good health (CMV status not recorded). Some clones in this sample may be carry-over from other donors' samples.

The rearrangement joins TRBV5-5 to TRBJ2-1; 7 bases agree with TRBD2. This CDR3 is 19 amino acids long. Germline-derived CDR1 and CDR2 are SGHKS and YYEKEE (reference sequence). Trimming removed 2 bases from V and 3 bases from J; junction bases left unmatched: 17. The chain's CDR3 is CASSLGSGSTDLNYNEQFF. Written as DNA, the CDR3 is TGTGCCAGCAGCTTAGGTAGCGGGTCAACTGATCTCAACTACAATGAGCAGTTCTTC.

This clonotype was recorded at least ten times. This chain links TRBV4-2 with TRBJ2-5; 13 bases are a match to TRBD2. The CDR3 covers 18 residues. CDR1 is LGHNA, CDR2 YNFKEQ, per germline. V was pared by 1 base and J by 6 bases, with 11 bases of the junction left unmatched. CDR3 region: CASSQARTSGGSGKTQYF. Here the CDR3 DNA reads TGTGCCAGCAGCCAAGCAAGGACTAGCGGGGGTTCAGGGAAGACCCAGTACTTC.

This clonotype was counted only a few times. The rearrangement links TRBV27 to TRBJ2-2; 12 bases are a match to TRBD2. This CDR3 contains 17 residues. Germline trimming cut 0 bases from V and 6 bases from J; bases unmatched to any gene: 5. CDR1 and CDR2 (germline): MNHEY, SMNVEV (reference sequence). In DNA, the CDR3 is TGTGCCAGCAGTTTATCCCCTAGCGGGGGGGAAGCCGGGGAGCTGTTTTTT. Protein product: CASSLSPSGGEAGELFF.

The rearrangement joins TRBV11-2 to TRBJ2-7, with D uncertain. CDR3 length equals 17 residues. V was pared by 3 bases and J by 6 bases, with 24 bases between. Germline values: CDR1 SGHAT, CDR2 FQNNGV. The DNA for the CDR3 is TGTGCCAGCAGCTTCTGGGAAGAACCGGGCCTCACCCTCGAGCAGTACTTC. As protein: CASSFWEEPGLTLEQYF.

Comments on this clonotype: It may be a read error: a sequence one base away is much more abundant. This rearrangement joins TRBV6-2 or TRBV6-3 to TRBJ2-1; D is undetermined. The ends were cut back, 2 bases at V and 8 bases at J, with 4 bases in the middle. The CDR3 is 11 amino acids. Germline V gene lookup returns CDR1 MNHEY and CDR2 SVGEGT. Here the CDR3 reads CASSYVDEQFF. CDR3 bases: TGTGCCAGCAGTTACGTCGATGAGCAGTTCTTC.

This clonotype was seen many times. The chain recombines TRBV19 with TRBJ1-1; D unclear. Looked up from germline, CDR1 is LNHDA and CDR2 is SQIVND (reference sequence). Deletions cut 1 base from V and 2 bases from J, with 17 bases between. This CDR3 region has 17 residues. The CDR3 sequence is CASSIGALRRINTEAFF. As DNA, the CDR3 is TGTGCCAGTAGTATAGGGGCCTTGCGACGGATTAACACTGAAGCTTTCTTT.

This clonotype appeared a few times. The chain combines TRBV9 with TRBJ1-1; TRBD1 is a possible D gene (5 bases). This CDR3 is 13 amino acids long. The V end was cut by 4 bases, the J end by 11 bases, with 18 bases between. Germline lookup yields CDR1 SGDLS and CDR2 YYNGEE. Here the CDR3 reads CASSPWDGSFAFF. CDR3 sequence (DNA): TGTGCCAGCAGCCCCTGGGACGGCAGTTTCGCTTTCTTT.

In this sample, this clonotype turned up many times. This rearrangement joins TRBV4-1 to TRBJ2-3, with D tentatively TRBD1 (5 bases). V dropped 3 bases and J dropped 2 bases, with 12 bases sitting between them. This CDR3 is 15 amino acids long. Germline-derived CDR1 and CDR2 are MGHRA and YSYEKL. The CDR3 sequence: CASSQEDRLTDTQYF. CDR3 sequence (DNA): TGCGCCAGCAGCCAGGAAGACAGACTCACAGATACGCAGTATTTT.

The chain is built from TRBV24-1 and TRBJ1-5, with TRBD1 as a possible D gene (5 bases). The germline gives CDR1 KGHDR, CDR2 SFDVKD. There are 15 residues in the CDR3. The ends were cut back, 3 bases at V and 4 bases at J, with 12 bases in the middle. This CDR3 reads CATSDGTSRNQPQHF. The DNA for the CDR3 is TGTGCCACCAGTGATGGGACTTCAAGGAATCAGCCCCAGCATTTT.

As regards this clonotype: Compared with germline, one end of the junction differs, possibly owing to a read error. The V gene is TRBV10-3, the J gene TRBJ1-6; D ambiguous. The CDR3 extends over 16 amino acids. Per germline, CDR1 ENHRY and CDR2 SYGVKD. The CDR3: CAISDPSGIPNSPLHF. The CDR3 bases are TGTGCAATCAGTGACCCCTCGGGAATACCCAATTCACCCCTCCACTTT.

The chain carries TRBV13 and TRBJ2-7; TRBD1 agrees at 7 bases. This CDR3 comprises 14 residues. Germline V gene data show CDR1 as PRHDT and CDR2 as FYEKMQ (reference sequence). After removal of 5 bases from V and 6 bases from J, the junction contained 10 bases not matched to a gene. CDR3 coding DNA: TGTGCCAGCAGCGCACCGGGACAGAGAACCGAGCAGTACTTC. This translates into CASSAPGQRTEQYF.

This clonotype has just a few counts. The genes are TRBV6-5 and TRBJ2-5, with unresolved D. Germline-derived CDR1 and CDR2 are MNHEY and SVGAGI. The CDR3 is 15 residues long. The germline V and J ends were trimmed by 0 bases and 2 bases, with 10 bases remaining between them. CDR3 coding DNA: TGTGCCAGCAGTTACTCGGCCAGTAAGCAAGAGACCCAGTACTTC. It is translated as CASSYSASKQETQYF.

As concerns this clonotype: A much larger clone differs by one base, so this may be a read error. This CDR3 is missing its conserved last phenylalanine or tryptophan, likely due to a read error. This chain joins TRBV12-3 or TRBV12-4 and TRBJ2-7; TRBD1 or TRBD2 may be the D gene (6 bases each). There are 12 residues in the CDR3. The germline V and J ends were trimmed by 8 bases and 9 bases, with 17 bases remaining between them. CDR3 DNA: TGTGCCAGCTTCACAGGGCGGGGAAGGCAGTACTTA. It translates to CASFTGRGRQYL.

This clonotype was detected a few times. The J gene is TRBJ1-1, the V gene TRBV19; perhaps TRBD1 as D (5 bases). Trimming cost V 5 bases and J 0 bases, with 13 bases left between them. CDR3 length: 15 amino acids. Germline loops: CDR1 LNHDA, CDR2 SQIVND (reference sequence). The CDR3 sequence: CASSPLAGVNTEAFF. The CDR3 nucleotides read TGTGCCAGTAGTCCCTTGGCGGGGGTGAACACTGAAGCTTTCTTT.

This clonotype came up a few times. The chain recombines TRBV4-1 with TRBJ2-5; 8 bases are shared with TRBD1. The CDR3 length is 16 residues. Germline trimming cut 2 bases from V and 5 bases from J; bases unmatched to any gene: 10. Germline V lookup: CDR1 MGHRA, CDR2 YSYEKL. The CDR3 here is CASSQNPDRVGETQYF. DNA of the CDR3: TGCGCCAGCAGCCAAAATCCGGACAGGGTCGGTGAGACCCAGTACTTC.

This clonotype has ten or more counts. The chain joins TRBV7-8 to TRBJ2-2; D is unresolved. CDR1 and CDR2 from the germline V gene are SGHVS and FQNEAQ. The V gene lost 1 base and the J gene lost 8 bases, with 17 bases spanning the gap. This CDR3 has 16 amino acids. CDR3 in DNA: TGTGCCAGCAGCTTAGTAGGCCAGCCCGGGTCGGGGGAGCTGTTTTTT. Its translation is CASSLVGQPGSGELFF.

In the case of this clonotype: At one end the junction does not follow the germline gene, possibly because of a read error. The chain is built from TRBV7-8 and TRBJ1-5; the match to TRBD1 covers 10 bases. Germline V gene lookup returns CDR1 SGHVS and CDR2 FQNEAQ. The CDR3 extends over 18 amino acids. The CDR3 DNA follows: TGTGCCAACAGCCCATCCATGGACAGGGGGGGGAGCAATCAGTCCCAGCATTTT. Residues: CANSPSMDRGGSNQSQHF.

The chain joins TRBV7-9 to TRBJ1-1, with a weak D call TRBD1 (6 bases). Germline V CDR1 and CDR2: SEHNR, FQNEAQ (reference sequence). Trimming took 5 bases from V and 2 from J, leaving 18 bases between them. This CDR3 is built from 16 residues. CDR3 sequence reads: CASSSPGTGYNTEAFF. The CDR3 region has the DNA TGTGCCAGCAGCAGCCCGGGAACAGGGTACAACACTGAAGCTTTCTTT.

This chain connects TRBV4-2 to TRBJ2-1, with 12 positions matching TRBD2. CDR1 is LGHNA, CDR2 YNFKEQ, per germline. The ends lost 3 bases at V and 9 bases at J; junction bases unmatched: 12. CDR3 length: 17 amino acids. CDR3 amino acids: CASSQTTGLAGGFEQFF. CDR3 nucleotides: TGTGCCAGCAGCCAGACCACTGGGCTAGCGGGAGGGTTTGAGCAGTTCTTC.

The chain is built from TRBV30 and TRBJ2-7; D is ambiguous. The germline V gene has CDR1 GTSNPN and CDR2 SVGIG (reference sequence). V lost 5 bases to trimming and J lost 2 bases, with 13 bases between them. The length of the CDR3 is 13 residues. The CDR3, as DNA: TGTGCCTGGGGGTACCGGGCCCCCTACGAGCAGTACTTC. Translating it yields CAWGYRAPYEQYF.

This clonotype was recorded many times. CDR3 nucleotides: TGTGCCAGCAGTTTAGTTACTGGGTACACAGATACGCAGTATTTT. It is translated as CASSLVTGYTDTQYF. The chain carries TRBV28 and TRBJ2-3; no reliable D call. This CDR3 spans 15 amino acids. CDR1 and CDR2 from the germline V gene are MDHEN and SYDVKM. Trimming removed 2 bases at V and 2 bases at J, with 11 bases between.

The chain employs TRBV6-4 and TRBJ2-5; TRBD1 is a possible D gene (5 bases). Germline V lookup: CDR1 MRHNA, CDR2 SNTAGT. CDR3 length: 14 amino acids. V was clipped by 3 bases and J by 7 bases, with 15 bases between them. CDR3 bases: TGTGCCAGCAGTGAATCGTTCAGGGAAGGGACCCAGTACTTC. It codes for CASSESFREGTQYF.

This clonotype has ten or more counts. J is TRBJ2-3 and V is TRBV6-1, with a weak D call TRBD2 (5 bases). The CDR3 is made up of 14 amino acids. V lost 2 bases to trimming and J lost 5 bases, with 11 bases between them. The germline V gene encodes CDR1 MNHNS and CDR2 SASEGT. This CDR3 reads CASSEPLALDTQYF. In DNA form, the CDR3 reads TGTGCCAGCAGTGAACCCCTAGCTCTAGATACGCAGTATTTT.

Remarks on this clonotype: Relative to the germline gene, one junction end is altered; a read error may explain this. The rearrangement uses TRBV15 and TRBJ1-5, with D unclear. CDR1 and CDR2 from the germline V gene are LNHNV and YYDKDF (reference sequence). This CDR3 has 20 residues. This chain's CDR3 is CATSRVAGLNSNYSNRPQHF. The CDR3 DNA reads TGTGCCACCAGCAGAGTGGCAGGCCTAAATTCGAATTATAGCAATCGGCCCCAGCATTTT.

This clonotype turned up a few times. This rearrangement joins TRBV5-6 to TRBJ1-1; the D gene is possibly TRBD1 (6 bases). This CDR3 comprises 16 residues. CDR1 and CDR2 from the germline V gene are SGHDT and YYEEEE. Trimming cost V 4 bases and J 0 bases, with 16 bases left between them. The CDR3 sequence: CASSKQRGAMNTEAFF. The CDR3 DNA reads TGTGCCAGCAGCAAACAGAGGGGGGCGATGAACACTGAAGCTTTCTTT.

At least ten counts were recorded for this clonotype. The chain combines TRBV6-5 with TRBJ2-1, with 15 bases that match TRBD2. Germline V lookup: CDR1 MNHEY, CDR2 SVGAGI. The CDR3 length is 15 residues. V gave up 4 bases and J gave up 10 bases; unmatched junction bases: 5. The CDR3 region has the DNA TGTGCCAGCAGTTGGACTAGCGGGGGGGCTAACGAGCAGTTCTTC. It translates to CASSWTSGGANEQFF.

The sample holds many counts of this clonotype. This rearrangement joins TRBV9 to TRBJ2-7; 8 bases map to TRBD2. The trim removed 0 bases at V and 5 bases at J, leaving 7 bases unmatched. Germline V gives CDR1 SGDLS, CDR2 YYNGEE. The CDR3 has 15 amino acids. In DNA form, the CDR3 reads TGTGCCAGCAGCGTAGAAGGTAGGACTAGCAACGAGCAGTACTTC. Amino acid sequence: CASSVEGRTSNEQYF.

The V call is TRBV19, the J call TRBJ1-1; 7 bases map to TRBD1. Trimming took 4 bases from V and 3 from J; bases not matched to a gene: 8. The CDR3 has 15 residues. In germline, CDR1 is LNHDA, CDR2 SQIVND (reference sequence). The CDR3 nucleotides read TGTGCCAGTAGTAAAGGGACAGTCGTCGACACTGAAGCTTTCTTT. As protein: CASSKGTVVDTEAFF.